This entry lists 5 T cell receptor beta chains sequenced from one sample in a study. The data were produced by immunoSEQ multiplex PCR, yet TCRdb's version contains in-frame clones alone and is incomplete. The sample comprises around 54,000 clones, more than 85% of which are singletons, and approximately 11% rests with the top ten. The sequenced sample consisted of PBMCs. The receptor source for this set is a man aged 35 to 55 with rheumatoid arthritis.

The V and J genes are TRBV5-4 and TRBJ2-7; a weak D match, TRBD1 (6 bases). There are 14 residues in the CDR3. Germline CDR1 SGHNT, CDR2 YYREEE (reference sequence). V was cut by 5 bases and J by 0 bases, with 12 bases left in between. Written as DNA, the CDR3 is TGTGCCAGCAGATCGGACAGACCCTCCTACGAGCAGTACTTC. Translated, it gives CASRSDRPSYEQYF.

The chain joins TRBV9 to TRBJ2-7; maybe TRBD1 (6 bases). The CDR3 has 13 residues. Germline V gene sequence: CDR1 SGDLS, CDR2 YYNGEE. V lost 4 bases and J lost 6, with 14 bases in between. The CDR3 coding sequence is TGTGCCAGCAGCCCCCTTAACAGGGCCGAGCAGTACTTC. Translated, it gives CASSPLNRAEQYF.

As DNA, the CDR3 is TGTGCCAGCAGTCGGCCCCTGGGGGGGGAGGACACTGAAGCTTTCTTT. Translating gives CASSRPLGGEDTEAFF. This chain joins TRBV5-5 and TRBJ1-1, with D perhaps matching TRBD1 (5 bases). Germline CDR1 reads SGHKS; CDR2 reads YYEKEE (reference sequence). Trimming removed 5 bases from V and 3 bases from J, with 20 bases in between. This CDR3 is 16 amino acids long.

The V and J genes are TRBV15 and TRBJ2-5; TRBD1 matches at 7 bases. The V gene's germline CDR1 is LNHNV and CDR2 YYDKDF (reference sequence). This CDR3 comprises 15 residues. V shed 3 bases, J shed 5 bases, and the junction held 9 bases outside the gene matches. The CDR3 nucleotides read TGTGCCACCAGCAGCCGCACAGGGGAAGGGGAGACCCAGTACTTC. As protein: CATSSRTGEGETQYF.

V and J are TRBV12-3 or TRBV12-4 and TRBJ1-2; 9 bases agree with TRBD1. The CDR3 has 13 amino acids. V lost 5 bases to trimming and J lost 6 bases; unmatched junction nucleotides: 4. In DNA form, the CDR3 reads TGTGCCAGCAGTGGACAGGGGAGCCATGGCTACACCTTC. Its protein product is CASSGQGSHGYTF.